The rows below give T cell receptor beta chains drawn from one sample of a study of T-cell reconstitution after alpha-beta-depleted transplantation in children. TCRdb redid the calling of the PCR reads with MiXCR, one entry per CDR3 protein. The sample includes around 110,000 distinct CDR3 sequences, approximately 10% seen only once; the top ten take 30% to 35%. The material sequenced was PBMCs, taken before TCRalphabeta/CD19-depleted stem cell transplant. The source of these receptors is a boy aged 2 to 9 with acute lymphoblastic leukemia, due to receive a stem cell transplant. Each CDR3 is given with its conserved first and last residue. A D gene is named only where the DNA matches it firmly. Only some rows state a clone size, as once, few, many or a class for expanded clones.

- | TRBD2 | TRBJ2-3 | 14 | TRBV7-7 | CASGRLADTDTQYF | TGTGCCAGCGGGCGGCTAGCGGACACAGATACGCAGTATTTT
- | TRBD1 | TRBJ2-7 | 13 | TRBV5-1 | CASTTGGSFEQYF | TGCGCCAGCACCACAGGGGGGTCCTTCGAGCAGTACTTC
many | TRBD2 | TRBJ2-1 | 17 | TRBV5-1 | CASSSEPGTSGRIEQFF | TGCGCCAGCAGCTCGGAACCCGGGACTAGCGGGAGGATTGAGCAGTTCTTC
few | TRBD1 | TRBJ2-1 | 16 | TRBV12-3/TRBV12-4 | CASSFNDRGFKDEQFF | TGTGCCAGCAGTTTCAACGACAGGGGGTTCAAGGATGAGCAGTTCTTC
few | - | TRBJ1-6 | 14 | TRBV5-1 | CASSWPGDNSPLHF | TGCGCCAGCAGCTGGCCGGGGGATAATTCACCCCTCCACTTT
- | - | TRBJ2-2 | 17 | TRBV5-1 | CASSLPGLQGGAGELFF | TGCGCCAGCAGCTTACCGGGACTACAGGGGGGTGCCGGGGAGCTGTTTTTT
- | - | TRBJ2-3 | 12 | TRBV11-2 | CASSPNGVTQYF | TGTGCCAGCAGTCCGAATGGGGTCACGCAGTATTTT
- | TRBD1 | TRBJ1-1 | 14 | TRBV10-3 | CATKQGPQNTEAFF | TGTGCCACGAAACAGGGGCCCCAAAACACTGAAGCTTTCTTT
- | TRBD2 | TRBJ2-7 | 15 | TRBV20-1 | CSASLLAGAPHEQYF | TGCAGTGCTAGTCTCCTAGCGGGAGCACCCCACGAGCAGTACTTC
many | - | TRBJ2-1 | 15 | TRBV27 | CASSSPEGRYNEQFF | TGTGCCAGCAGTTCTCCGGAGGGCCGCTACAATGAGCAGTTCTTC
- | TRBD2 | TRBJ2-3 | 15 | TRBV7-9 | CASSLTSGGTDTQYF | TGTGCCAGCAGCTTAACCAGCGGGGGCACAGATACGCAGTATTTT
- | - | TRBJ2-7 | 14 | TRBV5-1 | CASSDADNPYEQYF | TGCGCCAGCAGCGACGCGGATAACCCCTACGAGCAGTACTTC
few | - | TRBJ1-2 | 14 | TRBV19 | CASSIGDSYYGYTF | TGTGCCAGTAGTATAGGGGACTCCTACTATGGCTACACCTTC
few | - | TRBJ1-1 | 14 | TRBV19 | CASSIDRRNTEAFF | TGTGCCAGTAGTATAGATCGACGCAACACTGAAGCTTTCTTT
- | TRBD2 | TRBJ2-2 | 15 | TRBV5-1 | CASSSSGRGTGELFF | TGCGCCAGCAGCTCTAGCGGGAGAGGAACCGGGGAGCTGTTTTTT
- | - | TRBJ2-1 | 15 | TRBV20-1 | CSASRPSPTYNEQFF | TGCAGTGCTAGCCGACCGAGTCCCACCTACAATGAGCAGTTCTTC
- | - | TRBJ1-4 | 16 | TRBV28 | CASSPRLFATNEKLFF | TGTGCCAGCAGTCCCCGCCTTTTTGCAACTAATGAAAAACTGTTTTTT
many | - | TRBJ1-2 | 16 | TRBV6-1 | CASSMTAGGVSYGYTF | TGTGCCAGCAGTATGACCGCCGGGGGGGTCAGCTATGGCTACACCTTC
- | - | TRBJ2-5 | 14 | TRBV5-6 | CASSLTQGWETQYF | TGTGCCAGCAGCTTGACGCAGGGATGGGAGACCCAGTACTTC
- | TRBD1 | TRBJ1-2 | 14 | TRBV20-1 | CSANPRTGGLGYTF | TGCAGTGCCAACCCCCGGACAGGGGGGCTAGGCTACACCTTC
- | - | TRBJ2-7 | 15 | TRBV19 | CASSIGSGRDYEQYF | TGTGCCAGTAGTATCGGTAGCGGACGAGACTACGAGCAGTACTTC
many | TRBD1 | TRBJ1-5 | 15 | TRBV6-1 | CASNGQGATSQPQHF | TGTGCCAGCAACGGACAGGGGGCGACCAGTCAGCCCCAGCATTTT
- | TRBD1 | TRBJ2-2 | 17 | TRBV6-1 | CASSPSAQGAISGELFF | TGTGCCAGCAGTCCCTCCGCGCAGGGGGCGATTTCCGGGGAGCTGTTTTTT
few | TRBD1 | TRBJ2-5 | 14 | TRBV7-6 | CASSLWDRGETQYF | TGTGCCAGCAGCCTGTGGGACAGGGGTGAGACCCAGTACTTC
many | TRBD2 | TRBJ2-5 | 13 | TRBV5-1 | CASSPGLAETQYF | TGCGCCAGCAGCCCGGGACTAGCTGAGACCCAGTACTTC
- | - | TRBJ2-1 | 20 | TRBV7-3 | CASSLKGTPHGPSSYNEQFF | TGTGCCAGCAGCTTAAAGGGGACCCCCCATGGCCCTAGCTCCTACAATGAGCAGTTCTTC
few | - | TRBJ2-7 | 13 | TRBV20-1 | CSAIGPLRYEQYF | TGCAGTGCTATAGGACCCCTGCGGTACGAGCAGTACTTC
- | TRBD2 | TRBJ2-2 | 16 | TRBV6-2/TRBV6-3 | CASSEGGHSNTGELFF | TGTGCCAGCAGTGAGGGAGGGCACTCGAACACCGGGGAGCTGTTTTTT
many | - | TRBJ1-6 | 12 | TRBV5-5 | CASSLQREALHF | TGTGCCAGCAGTCTACAGAGGGAAGCCCTCCACTTT
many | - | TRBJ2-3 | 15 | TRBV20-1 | CSARNSLKDTDTQYF | TGCAGTGCTAGGAATAGTCTTAAGGACACAGATACGCAGTATTTT
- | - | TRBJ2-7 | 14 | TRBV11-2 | CASSWGDRDYEQYF | TGTGCCAGCAGCTGGGGGGACAGAGACTACGAGCAGTACTTC
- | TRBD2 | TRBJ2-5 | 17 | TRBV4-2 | CASSQDWASGGQETQYF | TGTGCCAGCAGCCAAGATTGGGCTAGCGGGGGGCAAGAGACCCAGTACTTC
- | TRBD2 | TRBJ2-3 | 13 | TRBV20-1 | CNAFPFVGGTQYF | TGCAATGCTTTCCCTTTTGTGGGGGGGACGCAGTATTTT